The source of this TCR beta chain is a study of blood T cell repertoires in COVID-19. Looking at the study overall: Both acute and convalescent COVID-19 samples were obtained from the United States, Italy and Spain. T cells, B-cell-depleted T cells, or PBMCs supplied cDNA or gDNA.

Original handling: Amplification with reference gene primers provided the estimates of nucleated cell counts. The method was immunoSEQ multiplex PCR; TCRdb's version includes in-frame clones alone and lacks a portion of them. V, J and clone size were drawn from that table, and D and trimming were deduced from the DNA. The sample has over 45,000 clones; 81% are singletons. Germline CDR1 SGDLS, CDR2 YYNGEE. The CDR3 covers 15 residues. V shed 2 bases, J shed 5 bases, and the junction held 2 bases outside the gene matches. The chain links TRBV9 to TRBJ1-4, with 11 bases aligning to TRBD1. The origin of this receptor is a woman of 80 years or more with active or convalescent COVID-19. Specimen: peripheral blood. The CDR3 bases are TGTGCCAGCAGCGTCCGGACAGGGGGCAATGAAAAACTGTTTTTT. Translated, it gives CASSVRTGGNEKLFF.